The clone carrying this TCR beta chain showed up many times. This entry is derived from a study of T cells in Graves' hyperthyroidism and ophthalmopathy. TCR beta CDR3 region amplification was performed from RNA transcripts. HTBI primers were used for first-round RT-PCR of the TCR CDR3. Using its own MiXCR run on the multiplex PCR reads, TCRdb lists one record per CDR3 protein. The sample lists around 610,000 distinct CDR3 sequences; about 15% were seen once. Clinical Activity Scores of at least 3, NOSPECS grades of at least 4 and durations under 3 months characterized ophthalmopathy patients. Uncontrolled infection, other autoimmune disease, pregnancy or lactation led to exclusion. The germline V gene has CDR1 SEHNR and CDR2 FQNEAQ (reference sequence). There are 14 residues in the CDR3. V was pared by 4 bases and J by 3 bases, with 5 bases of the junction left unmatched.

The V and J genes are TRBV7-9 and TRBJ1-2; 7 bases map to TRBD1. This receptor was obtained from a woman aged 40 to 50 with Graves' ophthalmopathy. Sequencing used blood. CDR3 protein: CASSSAGQYYGYTF. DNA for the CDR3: TGTGCCAGCAGCTCTGCGGGACAGTACTATGGCTACACCTTC.